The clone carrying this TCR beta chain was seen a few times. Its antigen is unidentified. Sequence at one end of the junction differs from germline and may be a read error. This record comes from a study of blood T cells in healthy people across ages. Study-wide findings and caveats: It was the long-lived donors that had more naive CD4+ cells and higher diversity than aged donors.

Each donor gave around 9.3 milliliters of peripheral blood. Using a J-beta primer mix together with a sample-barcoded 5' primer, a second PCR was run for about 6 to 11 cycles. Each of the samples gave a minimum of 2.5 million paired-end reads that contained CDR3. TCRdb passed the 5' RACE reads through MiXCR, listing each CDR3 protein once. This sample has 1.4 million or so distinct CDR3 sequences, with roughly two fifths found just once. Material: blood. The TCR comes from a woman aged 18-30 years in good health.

CDR3 sequence (DNA): TGTGTCAGCAGCTTATTCGGGACACCCGGCGGCTACACCTTC. Its protein is CVSSLFGTPGGYTF. The chain combines TRBV7-9 with TRBJ1-2; maybe TRBD1 (6 bases). CDR3 size: 14 residues. Germline V lookup: CDR1 SEHNR, CDR2 FQNEAQ (reference sequence).